The T cell receptor beta chain described here comes from a study of neoadjuvant nivolumab and ipilimumab in lung cancer. The study, taken as a whole, reports: Compared with tumor-adjacent uninvolved lung, resected tumors showed greater richness and clonality. TCR clonality did not significantly correlate with pathologic tumor regression. Pretherapy blood TCR richness correlated positively with resected tumor richness. From pretherapy to surgery, tumor richness and clonality rose with dual therapy.

Comments on this clone: What it recognizes is unknown.

Some clones are missing from TCRdb's copy, which holds only in-frame ones; the method was immunoSEQ multiplex PCR. Seen here are tens of thousands of clones, less than 95% observed once, and the top ten hold about 5%. Material: peripheral blood, obtained after neoadjuvant nivolumab, alone or with ipilimumab, at or shortly before surgery. The sequence came from an adult with non-small cell lung cancer.

CDR3 coding DNA: TGTGCCAGCAGCCCGGACCTCTTTGAGCAGTTCTTC. Translation gives CASSPDLFEQFF. The genes are TRBV2 and TRBJ2-1; D is undetermined. The CDR3 contains 12 residues. Germline assignment: CDR1 SNHLY and CDR2 FYNNEI. The V and J ends lost 6 bases and 9 bases respectively, with 12 bases between them.